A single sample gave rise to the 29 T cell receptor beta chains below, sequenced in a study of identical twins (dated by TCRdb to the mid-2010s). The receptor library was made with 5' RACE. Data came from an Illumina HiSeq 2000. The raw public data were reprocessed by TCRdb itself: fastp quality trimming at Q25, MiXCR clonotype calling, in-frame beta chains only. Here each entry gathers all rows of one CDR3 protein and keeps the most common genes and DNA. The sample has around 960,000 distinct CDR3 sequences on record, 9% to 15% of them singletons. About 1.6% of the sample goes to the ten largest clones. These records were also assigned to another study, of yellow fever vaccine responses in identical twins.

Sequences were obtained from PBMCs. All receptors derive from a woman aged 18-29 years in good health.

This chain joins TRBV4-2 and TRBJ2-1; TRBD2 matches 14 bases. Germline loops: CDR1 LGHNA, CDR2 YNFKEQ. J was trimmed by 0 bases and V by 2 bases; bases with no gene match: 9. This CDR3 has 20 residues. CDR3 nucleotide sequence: TGTGCCAGCAGCCAATTGGGACTAGCGGGGGCCTACCTCTCCTACAATGAGCAGTTCTTC. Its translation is CASSQLGLAGAYLSYNEQFF.

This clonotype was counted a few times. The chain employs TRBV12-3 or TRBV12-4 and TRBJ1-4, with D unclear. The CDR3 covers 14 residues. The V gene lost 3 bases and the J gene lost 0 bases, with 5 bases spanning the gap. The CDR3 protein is CASSFSTTNEKLFF. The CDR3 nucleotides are TGTGCCAGCAGTTTCAGCACAACTAATGAAAAACTGTTTTTT.

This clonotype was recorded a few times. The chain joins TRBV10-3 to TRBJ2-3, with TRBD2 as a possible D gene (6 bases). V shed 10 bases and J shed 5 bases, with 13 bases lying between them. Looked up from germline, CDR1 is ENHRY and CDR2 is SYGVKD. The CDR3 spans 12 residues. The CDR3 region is CATRMEGDTQYF. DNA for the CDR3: TGTGCCACCAGGATGGAGGGAGATACGCAGTATTTT.

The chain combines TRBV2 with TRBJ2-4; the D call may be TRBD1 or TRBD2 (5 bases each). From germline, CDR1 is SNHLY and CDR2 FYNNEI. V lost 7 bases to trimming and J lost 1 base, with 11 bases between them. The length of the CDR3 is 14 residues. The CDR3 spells CASNTREAKNIQYF. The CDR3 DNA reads TGTGCCAGCAATACCAGGGAGGCCAAAAACATTCAGTACTTC.

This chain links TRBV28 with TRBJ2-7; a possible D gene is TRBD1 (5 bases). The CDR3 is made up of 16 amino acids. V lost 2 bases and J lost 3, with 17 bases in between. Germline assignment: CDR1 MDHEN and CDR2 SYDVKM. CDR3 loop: CASSLGQGIGYYEQYV. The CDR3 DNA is TGTGCCAGCAGTTTAGGCCAGGGAATAGGGTACTACGAGCAGTACGTC.

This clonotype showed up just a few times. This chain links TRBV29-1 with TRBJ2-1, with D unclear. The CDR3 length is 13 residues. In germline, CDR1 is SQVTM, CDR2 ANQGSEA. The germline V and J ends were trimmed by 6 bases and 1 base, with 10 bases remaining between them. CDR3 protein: CSVTKGSYNEQFF. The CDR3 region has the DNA TGCAGCGTCACTAAAGGTTCCTACAATGAGCAGTTCTTC.

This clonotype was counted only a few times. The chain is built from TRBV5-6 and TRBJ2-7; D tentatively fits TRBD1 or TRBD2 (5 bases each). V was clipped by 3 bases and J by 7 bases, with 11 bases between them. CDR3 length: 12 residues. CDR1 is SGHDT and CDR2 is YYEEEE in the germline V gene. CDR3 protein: CASSWGSGEQYV. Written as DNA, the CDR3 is TGTGCCAGCAGCTGGGGCTCGGGAGAGCAGTACGTC.

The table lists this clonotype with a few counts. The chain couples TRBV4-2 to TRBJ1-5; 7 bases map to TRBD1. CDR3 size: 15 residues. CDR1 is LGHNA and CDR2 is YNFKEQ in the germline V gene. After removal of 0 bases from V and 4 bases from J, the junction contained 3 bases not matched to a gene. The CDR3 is CASSQEWGQNQPQHF. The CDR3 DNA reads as TGTGCCAGCAGCCAAGAGTGGGGACAGAATCAGCCCCAGCATTTT.

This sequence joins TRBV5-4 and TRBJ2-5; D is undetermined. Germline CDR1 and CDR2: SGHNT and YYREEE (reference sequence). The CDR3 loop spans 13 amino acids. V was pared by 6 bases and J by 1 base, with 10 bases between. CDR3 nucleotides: TGTGCCAGCACATCGACGTCCCAAGAGACCCAGTACTTC. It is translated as CASTSTSQETQYF.

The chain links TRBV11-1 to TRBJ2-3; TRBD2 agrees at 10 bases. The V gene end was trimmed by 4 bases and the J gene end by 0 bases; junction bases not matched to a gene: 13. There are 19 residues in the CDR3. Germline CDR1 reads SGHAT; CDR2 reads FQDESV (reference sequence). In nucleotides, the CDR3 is TGTGCCAGCAGCTCCGTTGTGTTTGGACTAGCGGCTAGCACAGATACGCAGTATTTT. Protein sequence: CASSSVVFGLAASTDTQYF.

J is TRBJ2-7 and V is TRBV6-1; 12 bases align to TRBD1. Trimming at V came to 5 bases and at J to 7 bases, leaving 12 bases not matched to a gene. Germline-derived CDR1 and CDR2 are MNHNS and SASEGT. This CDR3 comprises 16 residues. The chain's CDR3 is CASSPSTGTGGGEQYV. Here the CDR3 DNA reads TGTGCCAGCAGTCCGAGCACCGGGACAGGGGGCGGTGAGCAGTACGTC.

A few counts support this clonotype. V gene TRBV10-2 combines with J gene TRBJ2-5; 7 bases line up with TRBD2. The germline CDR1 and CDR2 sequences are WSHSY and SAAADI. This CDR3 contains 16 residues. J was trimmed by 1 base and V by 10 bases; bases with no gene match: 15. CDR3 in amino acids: CATASQRGSIQETQYF. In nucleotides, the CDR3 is TGCGCCACCGCCTCTCAGCGGGGAAGCATCCAAGAGACCCAGTACTTC.

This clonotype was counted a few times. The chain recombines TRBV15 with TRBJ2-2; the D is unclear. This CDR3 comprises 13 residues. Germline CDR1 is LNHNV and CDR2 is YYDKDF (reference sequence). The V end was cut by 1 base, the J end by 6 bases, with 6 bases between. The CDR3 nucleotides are TGTGCCACCAGCAGAGCTAGATCCGGGGAGCTGTTTTTT. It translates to CATSRARSGELFF.

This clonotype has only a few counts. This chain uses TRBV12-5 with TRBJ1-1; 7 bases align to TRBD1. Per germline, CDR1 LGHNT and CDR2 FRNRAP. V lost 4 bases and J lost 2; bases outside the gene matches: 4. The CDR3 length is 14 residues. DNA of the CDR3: TGTGCTAGTGGTTCCCGGGACAGCAACACTGAAGCTTTCTTT. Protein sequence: CASGSRDSNTEAFF. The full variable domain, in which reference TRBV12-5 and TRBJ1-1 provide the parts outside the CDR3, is DARVTQTPRHKVTEMGQEVTMRCQPILGHNTVFWYRQTMMQGLELLAYFRNRAPLDDSGMPKDRFSAEMPDATLATLKIQPSEPRDSAVYFCASGSRDSNTEAFFGQGTRLTVV.

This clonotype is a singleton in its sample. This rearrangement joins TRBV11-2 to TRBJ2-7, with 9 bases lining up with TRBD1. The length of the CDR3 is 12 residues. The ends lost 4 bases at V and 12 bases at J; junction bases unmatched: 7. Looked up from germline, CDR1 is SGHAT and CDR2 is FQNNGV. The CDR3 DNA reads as TGTGCCAGCAGCTCCTCCGGGGACAGGGTGTACGTC. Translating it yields CASSSSGDRVYV.

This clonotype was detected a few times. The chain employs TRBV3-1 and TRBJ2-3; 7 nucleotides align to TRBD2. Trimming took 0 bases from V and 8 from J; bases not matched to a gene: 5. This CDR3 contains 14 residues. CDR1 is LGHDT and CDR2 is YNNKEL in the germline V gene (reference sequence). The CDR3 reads CASSQEGASGTQYF. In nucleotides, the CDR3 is TGTGCCAGCAGCCAAGAAGGGGCTAGCGGTACGCAGTATTTT.

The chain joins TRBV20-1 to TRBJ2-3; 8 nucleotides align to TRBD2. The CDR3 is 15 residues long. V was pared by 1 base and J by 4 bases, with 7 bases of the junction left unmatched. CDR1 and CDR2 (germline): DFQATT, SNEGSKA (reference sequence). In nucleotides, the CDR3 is TGCAGTGCTAGAGTAGGAAGCGGGGGCTCAGATACGCAGTATTTT. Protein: CSARVGSGGSDTQYF.

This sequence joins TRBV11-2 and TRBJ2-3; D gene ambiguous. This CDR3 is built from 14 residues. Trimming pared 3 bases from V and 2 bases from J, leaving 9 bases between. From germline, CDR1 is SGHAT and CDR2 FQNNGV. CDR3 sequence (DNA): TGTGCCAGCAGCTTCCTAGGCATCACAGATACGCAGTATTTT. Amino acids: CASSFLGITDTQYF. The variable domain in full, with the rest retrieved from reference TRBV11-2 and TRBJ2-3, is EAGVAQSPRYKIIEKRQSVAFWCNPISGHATLYWYQQILGQGPKLLIQFQNNGVVDDSQLPKDRFSAERLKGVDSTLKIQPAKLEDSAVYLCASSFLGITDTQYFGPGTRLTVL.

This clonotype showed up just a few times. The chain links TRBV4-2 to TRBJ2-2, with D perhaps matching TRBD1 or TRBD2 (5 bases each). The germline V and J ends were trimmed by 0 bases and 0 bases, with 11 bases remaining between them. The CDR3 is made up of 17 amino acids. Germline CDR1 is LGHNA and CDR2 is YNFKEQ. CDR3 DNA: TGTGCCAGCAGCCAAGATCATCTGGGGGCGAACACCGGGGAGCTGTTTTTT. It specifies CASSQDHLGANTGELFF.

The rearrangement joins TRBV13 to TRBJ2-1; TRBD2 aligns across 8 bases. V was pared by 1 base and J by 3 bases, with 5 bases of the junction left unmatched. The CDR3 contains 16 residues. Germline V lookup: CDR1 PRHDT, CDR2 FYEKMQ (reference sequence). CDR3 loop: CASSLAAGGHYNEQFF. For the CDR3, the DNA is TGTGCCAGCAGCTTAGCGGCGGGAGGTCACTACAATGAGCAGTTCTTC. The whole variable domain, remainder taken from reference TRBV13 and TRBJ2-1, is AAGVIQSPRHLIKEKRETATLKCYPIPRHDTVYWYQQGPGQDPQFLISFYEKMQSDKGSIPDRFSAQQFSDYHSELNMSSLELGDSALYFCASSLAAGGHYNEQFFGPGTRLTVL.

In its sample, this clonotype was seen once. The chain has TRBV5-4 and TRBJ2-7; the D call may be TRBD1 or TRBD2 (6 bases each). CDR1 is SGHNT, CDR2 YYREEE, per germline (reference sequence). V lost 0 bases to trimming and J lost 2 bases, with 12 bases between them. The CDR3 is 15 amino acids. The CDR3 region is CASSLETGAPYEQYF. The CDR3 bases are TGTGCCAGCAGCTTGGAGACGGGGGCGCCCTACGAGCAGTACTTC.

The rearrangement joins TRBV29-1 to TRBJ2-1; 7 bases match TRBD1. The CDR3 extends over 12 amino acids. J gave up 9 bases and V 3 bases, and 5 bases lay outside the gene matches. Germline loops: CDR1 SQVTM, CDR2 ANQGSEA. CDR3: CSVDRGSGEQFF. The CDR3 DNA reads TGCAGCGTTGACAGGGGGTCGGGTGAGCAGTTCTTC.

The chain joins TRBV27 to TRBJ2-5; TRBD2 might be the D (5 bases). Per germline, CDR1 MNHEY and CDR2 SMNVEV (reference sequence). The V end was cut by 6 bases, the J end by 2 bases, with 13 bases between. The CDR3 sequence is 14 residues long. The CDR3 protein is CASRGPGIQETQYF. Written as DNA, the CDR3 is TGTGCCAGCAGAGGACCCGGGATACAAGAGACCCAGTACTTC.

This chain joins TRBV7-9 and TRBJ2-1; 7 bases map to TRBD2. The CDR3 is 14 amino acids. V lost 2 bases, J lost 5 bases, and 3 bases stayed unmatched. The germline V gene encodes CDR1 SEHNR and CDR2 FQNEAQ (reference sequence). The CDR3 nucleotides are TGTGCCAGCAGCTTATTTCGGGGGGACAATGAGCAGTTCTTC. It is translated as CASSLFRGDNEQFF.

CDR3 amino acids: CASSEGAGHSREQYF. The CDR3 nucleotides are TGTGCCAGCAGTGAAGGGGCAGGGCACTCACGGGAGCAGTACTTC. The chain uses TRBV2 and TRBJ2-7, with D possibly being TRBD1 (5 bases). The ends were cut back, 1 base at V and 7 bases at J, with 17 bases in the middle. This CDR3 is 15 amino acids long. Germline loops: CDR1 SNHLY, CDR2 FYNNEI.

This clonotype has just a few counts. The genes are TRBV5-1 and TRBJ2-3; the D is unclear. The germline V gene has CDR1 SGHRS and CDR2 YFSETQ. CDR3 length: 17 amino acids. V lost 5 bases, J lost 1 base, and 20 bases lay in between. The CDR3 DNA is TGCGCCAGCAGGGCTGGAAAGAACCCGACCCGCACAGATACGCAGTATTTT. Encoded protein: CASRAGKNPTRTDTQYF.

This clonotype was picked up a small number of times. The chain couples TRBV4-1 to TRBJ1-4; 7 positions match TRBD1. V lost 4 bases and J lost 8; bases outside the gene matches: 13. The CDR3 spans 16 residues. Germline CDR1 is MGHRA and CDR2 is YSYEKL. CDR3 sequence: CASSRGKSGTEEKLFF. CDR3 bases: TGCGCCAGCAGCCGAGGGAAATCCGGGACAGAGGAAAAACTGTTTTTT.

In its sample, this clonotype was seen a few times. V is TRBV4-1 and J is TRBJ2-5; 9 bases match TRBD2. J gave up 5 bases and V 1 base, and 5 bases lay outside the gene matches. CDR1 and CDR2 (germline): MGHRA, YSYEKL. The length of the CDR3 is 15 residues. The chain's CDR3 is CASSQGSGGIETQYF. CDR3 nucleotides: TGCGCCAGCAGCCAAGGCAGCGGGGGGATCGAGACCCAGTACTTC.

The CDR3 DNA sequence: TGTGCCAGTAGCCCGACAGGGCCCAGCTCTGGGGCCAACGTCCTGACTTTC. This codes for CASSPTGPSSGANVLTF. This chain uses TRBV19 with TRBJ2-6; 7 positions match TRBD1. This CDR3 has 17 residues. Losses at the gene ends were 6 bases for V and 0 bases for J; bases not matched to a gene: 8. Germline assignment: CDR1 LNHDA and CDR2 SQIVND (reference sequence).